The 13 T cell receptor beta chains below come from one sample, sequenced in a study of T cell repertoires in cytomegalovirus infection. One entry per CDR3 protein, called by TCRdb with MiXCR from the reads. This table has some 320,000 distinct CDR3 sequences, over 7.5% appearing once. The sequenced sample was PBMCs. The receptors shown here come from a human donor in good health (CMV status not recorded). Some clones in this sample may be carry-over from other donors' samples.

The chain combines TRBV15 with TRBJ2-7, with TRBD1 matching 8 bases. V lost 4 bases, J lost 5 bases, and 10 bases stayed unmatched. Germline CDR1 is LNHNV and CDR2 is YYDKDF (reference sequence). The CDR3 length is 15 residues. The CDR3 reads CATSISDRAVHEQYF. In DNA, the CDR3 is TGTGCCACCAGCATATCGGACAGGGCGGTCCACGAGCAGTACTTC. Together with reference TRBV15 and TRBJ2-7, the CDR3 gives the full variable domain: DAMVIQNPRYQVTQFGKPVTLSCSQTLNHNVMYWYQQKSSQAPKLLFHYYDKDFNNEADTPDNFQSRRPNTSFCFLDIRSPGLGDTAMYLCATSISDRAVHEQYFGPGTRLTVT.

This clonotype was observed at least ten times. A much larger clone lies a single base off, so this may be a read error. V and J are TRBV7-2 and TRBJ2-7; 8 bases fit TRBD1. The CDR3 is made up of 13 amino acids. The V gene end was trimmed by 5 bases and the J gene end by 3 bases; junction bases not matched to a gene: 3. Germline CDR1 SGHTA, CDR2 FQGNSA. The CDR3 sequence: CASSTGQGYEQYF. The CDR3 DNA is TGTGCCAGCAGCACCGGACAGGGCTACGAGCAGTACTTC.

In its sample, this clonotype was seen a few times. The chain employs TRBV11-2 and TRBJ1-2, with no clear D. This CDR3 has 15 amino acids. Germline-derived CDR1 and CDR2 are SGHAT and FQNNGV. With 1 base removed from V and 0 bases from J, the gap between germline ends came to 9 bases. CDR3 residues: CASSLGGLTNYGYTF. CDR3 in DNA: TGTGCCAGCAGCTTAGGAGGATTAACTAACTATGGCTACACCTTC.

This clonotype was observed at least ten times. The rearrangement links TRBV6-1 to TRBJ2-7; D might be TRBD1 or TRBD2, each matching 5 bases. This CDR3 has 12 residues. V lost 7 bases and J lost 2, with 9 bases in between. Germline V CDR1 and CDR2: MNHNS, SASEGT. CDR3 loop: CASKLGPYEQYF. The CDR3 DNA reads TGTGCCAGCAAGCTGGGACCCTACGAGCAGTACTTC.

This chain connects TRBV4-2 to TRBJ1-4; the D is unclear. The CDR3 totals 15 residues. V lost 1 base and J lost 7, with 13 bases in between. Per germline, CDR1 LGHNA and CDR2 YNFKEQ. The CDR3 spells CASSQASAAGEKLFF. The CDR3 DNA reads TGTGCCAGCAGCCAAGCCTCGGCGGCCGGTGAAAAACTGTTTTTT.

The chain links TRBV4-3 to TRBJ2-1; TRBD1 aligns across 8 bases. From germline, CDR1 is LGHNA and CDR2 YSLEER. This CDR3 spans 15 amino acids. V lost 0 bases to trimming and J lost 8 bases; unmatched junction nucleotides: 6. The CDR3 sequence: CASSQEGRGLDEQFF. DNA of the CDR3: TGCGCCAGCAGCCAAGAGGGCAGGGGGCTGGATGAGCAGTTCTTC.

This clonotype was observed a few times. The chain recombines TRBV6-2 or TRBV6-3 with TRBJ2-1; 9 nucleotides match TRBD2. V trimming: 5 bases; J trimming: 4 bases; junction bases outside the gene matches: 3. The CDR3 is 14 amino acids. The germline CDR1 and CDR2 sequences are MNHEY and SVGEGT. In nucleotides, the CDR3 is TGTGCCAGCAGTGCGCGGGGGGGGTACAATGAGCAGTTCTTC. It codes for CASSARGGYNEQFF.

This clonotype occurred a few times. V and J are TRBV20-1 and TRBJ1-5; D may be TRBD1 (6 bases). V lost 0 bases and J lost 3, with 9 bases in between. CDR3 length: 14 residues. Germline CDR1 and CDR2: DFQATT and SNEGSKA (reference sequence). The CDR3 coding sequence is TGCAGTGCTAGAGATCAGGGGCCCAATCAGCCCCAGCATTTT. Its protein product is CSARDQGPNQPQHF.

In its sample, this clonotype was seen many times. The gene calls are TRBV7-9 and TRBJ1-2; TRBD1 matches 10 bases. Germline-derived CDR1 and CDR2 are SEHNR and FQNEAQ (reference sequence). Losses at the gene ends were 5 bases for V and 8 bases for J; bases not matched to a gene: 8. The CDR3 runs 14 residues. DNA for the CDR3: TGTGCCAGCAGCCCCGGGACAGGGGCTAGGGGCTACACCTTC. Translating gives CASSPGTGARGYTF.

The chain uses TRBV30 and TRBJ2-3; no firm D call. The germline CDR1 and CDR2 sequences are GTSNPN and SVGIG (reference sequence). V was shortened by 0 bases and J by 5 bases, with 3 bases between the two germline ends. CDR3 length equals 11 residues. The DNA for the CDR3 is TGTGCCTGGAGTGTGCAAGATACGCAGTATTTT. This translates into CAWSVQDTQYF.

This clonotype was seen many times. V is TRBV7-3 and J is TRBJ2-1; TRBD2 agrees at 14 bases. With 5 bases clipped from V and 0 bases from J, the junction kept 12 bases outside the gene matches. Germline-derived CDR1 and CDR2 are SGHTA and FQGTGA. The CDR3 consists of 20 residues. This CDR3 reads CASSPYGLAGGRSSYNEQFF. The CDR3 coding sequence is TGTGCCAGCAGCCCCTATGGACTAGCGGGGGGTCGGAGCTCCTACAATGAGCAGTTCTTC.

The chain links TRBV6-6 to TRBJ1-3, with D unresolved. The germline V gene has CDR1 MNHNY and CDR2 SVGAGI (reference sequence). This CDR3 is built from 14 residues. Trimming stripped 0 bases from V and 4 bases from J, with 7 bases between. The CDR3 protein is CASSYSYSGNTIYF. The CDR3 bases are TGTGCCAGCAGTTACTCGTACAGCGGAAACACCATATATTTT.

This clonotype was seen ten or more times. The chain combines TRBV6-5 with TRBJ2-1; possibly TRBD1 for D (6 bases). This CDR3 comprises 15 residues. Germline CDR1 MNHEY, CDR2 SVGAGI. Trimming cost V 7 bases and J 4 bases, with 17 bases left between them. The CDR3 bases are TGTGCCAGCAACCTCGAGGGCAGGGGTTACAATGAGCAGTTCTTC. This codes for CASNLEGRGYNEQFF.